The 32 T cell receptor beta chains below all came from one sample that was sequenced in a study of T cells in Graves' hyperthyroidism and ophthalmopathy. Researchers took RNA transcripts and amplified the TCR beta CDR3 regions from them. Primed by the HTBI set, a first-round RT-PCR was run on the TCR CDR3. TCRdb analysed the multiplex PCR reads with MiXCR anew, one entry per CDR3 protein. The data contain roughly 400,000 distinct CDR3 sequences, about a sixth of them seen just once; the ten biggest clones take up about 27%. Sequenced sample: blood. These receptors were obtained from a woman aged 18-29 years with Graves' hyperthyroidism that later progressed to Graves' ophthalmopathy.

This clonotype was observed a few times. The V call is TRBV6-1, the J call TRBJ1-4; perhaps TRBD1 as D (6 bases). The germline V and J ends were trimmed by 7 bases and 5 bases, with 11 bases remaining between them. CDR3 length: 13 residues. Germline CDR1 is MNHNS and CDR2 is SASEGT. CDR3 in DNA: TGTGCCAGCATATCACAGGGCAATGAAAAACTGTTTTTT. This codes for CASISQGNEKLFF.

The chain couples TRBV6-5 to TRBJ2-3, with unresolved D. Trimming took 2 bases from V and 6 from J, leaving 12 bases between them. Germline-derived CDR1 and CDR2 are MNHEY and SVGAGI. The CDR3 runs to 14 residues. Written as DNA, the CDR3 is TGTGCCAGCAGTTACCGGAGCATTCCGGATACGCAGTATTTT. The encoded protein is CASSYRSIPDTQYF.

This clonotype was detected ten times or more. V usage is TRBV5-1 and J usage is TRBJ2-1, with 9 nucleotides matching TRBD1. The CDR3 is 16 amino acids. V shed 0 bases, J shed 6 bases, and the junction held 7 bases outside the gene matches. Germline values: CDR1 SGHRS, CDR2 YFSETQ. The DNA for the CDR3 is TGCGCCAGCAGCTTGGACCCAATGACAGGGGGCAATGAGCAGTTCTTC. This encodes CASSLDPMTGGNEQFF.

The V gene is TRBV24-1, the J gene TRBJ2-5; 8 bases match TRBD1. This CDR3 spans 15 amino acids. With V trimmed by 2 bases and J by 5 bases, 6 bases remained unmatched. The germline gives CDR1 KGHDR, CDR2 SFDVKD. CDR3 residues: CATSDSQGAGETQYF. In DNA, the CDR3 is TGTGCCACCAGTGATTCTCAGGGGGCCGGGGAGACCCAGTACTTC.

This clonotype has at least ten counts. The chain is built from TRBV6-1 and TRBJ2-1; 11 bases map to TRBD2. Germline CDR1 MNHNS, CDR2 SASEGT. V dropped 5 bases and J dropped 1; count of bases not matched to a gene: 13. The length of the CDR3 is 19 residues. The CDR3 reads CASSYGGVAGGPSYNEQFF. DNA for the CDR3: TGTGCCAGCAGTTACGGGGGGGTAGCGGGAGGGCCATCCTACAATGAGCAGTTCTTC.

The gene calls are TRBV12-3 or TRBV12-4 and TRBJ2-6; perhaps TRBD1 as D (6 bases). The CDR3 contains 15 residues. V dropped 6 bases and J dropped 2 bases, with 11 bases sitting between them. This chain's CDR3 is CASSHDRPGANVLTF. The CDR3 region has the DNA TGTGCCAGCAGCCATGACAGGCCTGGGGCCAACGTCCTGACTTTC.

A few counts support this clonotype. This chain uses TRBV7-9 with TRBJ2-2; perhaps D is TRBD1 or TRBD2 (6 bases each). V lost 0 bases, J lost 4 bases, and 9 bases lay in between. Germline V gene data show CDR1 as SEHNR and CDR2 as FQNEAQ (reference sequence). This CDR3 contains 15 residues. The CDR3 reads CASSLAGGGTGELFF. The CDR3 region has the DNA TGTGCCAGCAGCTTAGCCGGGGGCGGCACCGGGGAGCTGTTTTTT.

The rearrangement joins TRBV4-1 to TRBJ2-3; D is undetermined. The CDR3 loop spans 16 amino acids. V was cut by 0 bases and J by 1 base, with 11 bases left in between. Germline assignment: CDR1 MGHRA and CDR2 YSYEKL. CDR3: CASSQDGKGGTDTQYF. The CDR3 nucleotides are TGCGCCAGCAGCCAAGATGGCAAGGGCGGCACAGATACGCAGTATTTT.

Concerning this clonotype: This may be a read error: a much more frequent sequence differs by one nucleotide. The chain has TRBV7-2 and TRBJ2-1; no definite D call. Trimming removed 5 bases from V and 7 bases from J, with 18 bases in between. Germline assignment: CDR1 SGHTA and CDR2 FQGNSA. The CDR3 has 15 amino acids. The CDR3 sequence is CASSPRNHQWNEQFF. The CDR3 DNA reads as TGTGCCAGCAGCCCACGGAACCACCAGTGGAATGAGCAGTTCTTC.

This clonotype was recorded a few times. The junction shows a germline mismatch at one end, possibly a read error. This chain joins TRBV15 and TRBJ2-2; TRBD2 matches 13 bases. The CDR3 extends over 18 amino acids. Germline loops: CDR1 LNHNV, CDR2 YYDKDF (reference sequence). The CDR3 DNA follows: TGTGCCACCAGCAGCAGTTCTGGACTAGCGGGAGATACCGGGGAGCTGCTTTTT. Translating it yields CATSSSSGLAGDTGELLF. The whole variable domain, remainder taken from reference TRBV15 and TRBJ2-2, is DAMVIQNPRYQVTQFGKPVTLSCSQTLNHNVMYWYQQKSSQAPKLLFHYYDKDFNNEADTPDNFQSRRPNTSFCFLDIRSPGLGDTAMYLCATSSSSGLAGDTGELLFGEGSRLTVL.

This clonotype occurred many times. The V and J genes are TRBV2 and TRBJ2-4; possibly TRBD1 for D (5 bases). V was shortened by 7 bases and J by 4 bases, with 17 bases between the two germline ends. The CDR3 runs 15 residues. Germline CDR1 SNHLY, CDR2 FYNNEI. CDR3 amino acids: CASKNRPYLKNIQYF. For the CDR3, the DNA is TGTGCCAGCAAGAACAGGCCCTACCTAAAAAACATTCAGTACTTC. Full variable domain (outside the CDR3, taken from reference TRBV2 and TRBJ2-4): EPEVTQTPSHQVTQMGQEVILRCVPISNHLYFYWYRQILGQKVEFLVSFYNNEISEKSEIFDDQFSVERPDGSNFTLKIRSTKLEDSAMYFCASKNRPYLKNIQYFGAGTRLSVL.

The table lists this clonotype with a few counts. V gene TRBV6-5 combines with J gene TRBJ2-7, with D uncertain. CDR3 length: 13 residues. Trimming removed 0 bases from V and 4 bases from J, with 7 bases in between. CDR1 MNHEY and CDR2 SVGAGI come from the germline V gene. CDR3 sequence: CASSYSGFYEQYF. CDR3 nucleotides: TGTGCCAGCAGTTACTCGGGGTTTTACGAGCAGTACTTC.

This clonotype was picked up many times. The chain joins TRBV28 to TRBJ2-7; 11 bases map to TRBD2. CDR3 size: 14 residues. The J segment lost 6 bases and the V segment lost 6 bases, leaving 7 bases of the junction unmatched. Per germline, CDR1 MDHEN and CDR2 SYDVKM. The DNA of the CDR3 is TGTGCCAGCAGCCTCACCGGGACTAGCGGCGAGCAGTACTTC. The encoded protein is CASSLTGTSGEQYF. The full variable domain, with the rest looked up from reference TRBV28 and TRBJ2-7, is DVKVTQSSRYLVKRTGEKVFLECVQDMDHENMFWYRQDPGLGLRLIYFSYDVKMKEKGDIPEGYSVSREKKERFSLILESASTNQTSMYLCASSLTGTSGEQYFGPGTRLTVT.

This clonotype was seen only a few times. The genes are TRBV4-1 and TRBJ2-7; 12 bases are a match to TRBD2. The CDR3 spans 16 residues. V was clipped by 4 bases and J by 7 bases; unmatched bases: 11. Per the germline V gene, CDR1 is MGHRA and CDR2 is YSYEKL. CDR3 protein: CASSPLLTSGRGEQYF. CDR3 DNA sequence: TGCGCCAGCAGCCCCCTGTTGACTAGCGGGAGAGGGGAGCAGTACTTC.

This clonotype has at least ten counts. The rearrangement joins TRBV28 to TRBJ2-3; D might be TRBD1 (5 bases). This CDR3 comprises 14 residues. Trimming removed 4 bases at V and 0 bases at J, with 8 bases between. Germline loops: CDR1 MDHEN, CDR2 SYDVKM. The CDR3 nucleotides are TGTGCCAGCAGTTCAGGGATCAGCACAGATACGCAGTATTTT. Encoded protein: CASSSGISTDTQYF.

The gene calls are TRBV6-2 or TRBV6-3 and TRBJ1-4; 7 nucleotides line up with TRBD1. V shed 5 bases and J 4 bases; nucleotides not matched to a gene: 7. The CDR3 extends over 15 amino acids. Germline V gives CDR1 MNHEY, CDR2 SVGEGT. The CDR3 DNA sequence: TGTGCCAGCAGTACTTCCGGGACAGTTAATGAAAAACTGTTTTTT. It encodes CASSTSGTVNEKLFF.

This clonotype was seen more than once but under ten times. The J gene is TRBJ2-3, the V gene TRBV29-1; the match to TRBD1 covers 9 bases. The CDR3 is 16 residues long. After removal of 4 bases from V and 2 bases from J, the junction contained 10 bases not matched to a gene. CDR1 and CDR2 (germline): SQVTM, ANQGSEA. The CDR3 reads CSVAGVGTGNTDTQYF. The DNA for the CDR3 is TGCAGCGTTGCCGGTGTCGGGACAGGGAACACAGATACGCAGTATTTT.

This clonotype was seen at least ten times. V gene TRBV6-1 combines with J gene TRBJ2-1; D might be TRBD1 (6 bases). CDR1 is MNHNS, CDR2 SASEGT, per germline. The CDR3 has 13 residues. V was shortened by 6 bases and J by 5 bases, with 11 bases between the two germline ends. The CDR3 protein is CASRHTGHNEQFF. The CDR3 DNA reads TGTGCCAGCAGACATACAGGGCACAATGAGCAGTTCTTC.

J is TRBJ1-3 and V is TRBV28, with D possibly being TRBD1 (6 bases). V lost 5 bases, J lost 7 bases, and 15 bases lay in between. This CDR3 has 14 amino acids. The germline V gene has CDR1 MDHEN and CDR2 SYDVKM. In DNA, the CDR3 is TGTGCCAGCAGTCACAGGGAGGTGTGGAACACCATATATTTT. It codes for CASSHREVWNTIYF.

Of note for this clonotype: A much larger clone sits a single nucleotide away, making a read error possible. V and J are TRBV27 and TRBJ2-7; D is perhaps TRBD1 (5 bases). The J call is doubtful: the DNA matches TRBJ2-1 better. The CDR3 runs 13 residues. Germline lookup yields CDR1 MNHEY and CDR2 SMNVEV (reference sequence). CDR3 loop: CASPPTGTYEQFF. CDR3 nucleotide sequence: TGTGCCAGCCCGCCCACAGGTACCTACGAGCAGTTCTTC.

This clonotype was seen repeatedly, ten times or more. The genes are TRBV13 and TRBJ2-1; 7 bases fit TRBD1. The CDR3 is 13 amino acids. With 2 bases clipped from V and 6 bases from J, the junction kept 1 base outside the gene matches. Germline CDR1 reads PRHDT; CDR2 reads FYEKMQ (reference sequence). CDR3 coding DNA: TGTGCCAGCAGCTTAAGACAGGGCAATGAGCAGTTCTTC. Amino acid sequence: CASSLRQGNEQFF.

The table lists this clonotype with a few counts. The V call is TRBV20-1, the J call TRBJ2-3; TRBD2 agrees at 10 bases. The CDR3 runs to 15 residues. The J segment lost 5 bases and the V segment lost 5 bases, leaving 10 bases of the junction unmatched. In germline, CDR1 is DFQATT, CDR2 SNEGSKA (reference sequence). CDR3 sequence reads: CSARGASGSVDTQYF. In DNA form, the CDR3 reads TGCAGTGCTCGGGGGGCTAGCGGGAGTGTAGATACGCAGTATTTT.

This clonotype occurred many times. The chain joins TRBV10-2 to TRBJ2-7; the D is unclear. Germline CDR1 is WSHSY and CDR2 is SAAADI. The CDR3 has 12 residues. V was shortened by 5 bases and J by 3 bases, with 8 bases between the two germline ends. CDR3 nucleotide sequence: TGCGCCAGCAGTATAGCCGGCTACGAGCAGTACTTC. This encodes CASSIAGYEQYF.

The chain's CDR3 is CASRRTSGRAQETQYF. The CDR3 bases are TGTGCCAGCAGGCGGACTAGCGGGAGGGCACAAGAGACCCAGTACTTC. This rearrangement joins TRBV28 to TRBJ2-5, with 15 bases that match TRBD2. The CDR3 runs 16 residues. The J segment lost 2 bases and the V segment lost 6 bases, leaving 4 bases of the junction unmatched. Germline CDR1 MDHEN, CDR2 SYDVKM.

This clonotype was counted ten times or more. This chain links TRBV2 with TRBJ2-1, with 9 bases identical to TRBD2. CDR3 size: 15 residues. From germline, CDR1 is SNHLY and CDR2 FYNNEI. V dropped 6 bases and J dropped 8; count of bases not matched to a gene: 11. The CDR3 DNA reads TGTGCCAGCAGGGAGTTAGCGGGAGTTCTCGATGAGCAGTTCTTC. It encodes CASRELAGVLDEQFF.

In this sample, this clonotype turned up many times. The rearrangement uses TRBV3-2 and TRBJ1-5. TRBV3-2 is a documented pseudogene. The CDR3 has 15 residues. The CDR3 DNA is TGTGCCAGCAGCCAAGAGACGCGCAGCAATCAGCCCCAGCATTTT. Encoded protein: CASSQETRSNQPQHF.

This clonotype was seen a handful of times. The J gene is TRBJ2-1, the V gene TRBV19, with TRBD2 matching 7 bases. V dropped 9 bases and J dropped 2; count of bases not matched to a gene: 16. The CDR3 extends over 17 amino acids. Germline lookup yields CDR1 LNHDA and CDR2 SQIVND (reference sequence). This chain's CDR3 is CASGDLLRERAYNEQFF. The CDR3 region has the DNA TGTGCCAGCGGTGACCTCTTGCGGGAGAGGGCCTACAATGAGCAGTTCTTC.

This clonotype was observed at least ten times. This chain joins TRBV20-1 and TRBJ1-6, with a weak D call TRBD1 (6 bases). V dropped 3 bases and J dropped 5 bases, with 14 bases sitting between them. Germline CDR1 and CDR2: DFQATT and SNEGSKA (reference sequence). There are 15 residues in the CDR3. CDR3 residues: CSARVEDRDNSPLHF. Here the CDR3 DNA reads TGCAGTGCTAGGGTAGAGGACAGAGATAATTCACCCCTCCACTTT.

The CDR3 is CSAWSSDTDTQYF. CDR3 nucleotides: TGCAGTGCTTGGAGTAGCGACACAGATACGCAGTATTTT. V is TRBV20-1 and J is TRBJ2-3, with a tentative D call TRBD2 (5 bases). Trimming removed 5 bases at V and 2 bases at J, with 11 bases between. This CDR3 has 13 amino acids. Germline values: CDR1 DFQATT, CDR2 SNEGSKA (reference sequence).

This clonotype was counted a few times. This sequence joins TRBV19 and TRBJ2-7; the match to TRBD1 covers 8 bases. The V and J ends lost 3 bases and 2 bases, in that order; junction bases with no gene match: 6. The germline CDR1 and CDR2 sequences are LNHDA and SQIVND (reference sequence). This CDR3 is built from 15 residues. The CDR3 nucleotides are TGTGCCAGTAGTATCGGTTCAGGGGGCACCTACGAGCAGTACTTC. It codes for CASSIGSGGTYEQYF.

This clonotype was counted ten times or more. The chain uses TRBV5-5 and TRBJ2-1; no firm D call. From germline, CDR1 is SGHKS and CDR2 YYEKEE (reference sequence). The CDR3 runs 13 residues. Trimming cost V 1 base and J 4 bases, with 6 bases left between them. The CDR3 DNA reads TGTGCCAGCAGCTTGCCCACATACAATGAGCAGTTCTTC. This gives the protein CASSLPTYNEQFF.

This clonotype was seen ten or more times. The chain combines TRBV7-2 with TRBJ2-7, with 11 bases aligning to TRBD1. Germline V gene sequence: CDR1 SGHTA, CDR2 FQGNSA. The V segment lost 1 base and the J segment 3 bases; nucleotides outside the gene matches: 14. The CDR3 is made up of 19 amino acids. The CDR3 DNA is TGTGCCAGCAGCTTAGTCGCCTCTAGGACAGGGGGCTTTCACTACGAGCAGTACTTC. Protein: CASSLVASRTGGFHYEQYF.